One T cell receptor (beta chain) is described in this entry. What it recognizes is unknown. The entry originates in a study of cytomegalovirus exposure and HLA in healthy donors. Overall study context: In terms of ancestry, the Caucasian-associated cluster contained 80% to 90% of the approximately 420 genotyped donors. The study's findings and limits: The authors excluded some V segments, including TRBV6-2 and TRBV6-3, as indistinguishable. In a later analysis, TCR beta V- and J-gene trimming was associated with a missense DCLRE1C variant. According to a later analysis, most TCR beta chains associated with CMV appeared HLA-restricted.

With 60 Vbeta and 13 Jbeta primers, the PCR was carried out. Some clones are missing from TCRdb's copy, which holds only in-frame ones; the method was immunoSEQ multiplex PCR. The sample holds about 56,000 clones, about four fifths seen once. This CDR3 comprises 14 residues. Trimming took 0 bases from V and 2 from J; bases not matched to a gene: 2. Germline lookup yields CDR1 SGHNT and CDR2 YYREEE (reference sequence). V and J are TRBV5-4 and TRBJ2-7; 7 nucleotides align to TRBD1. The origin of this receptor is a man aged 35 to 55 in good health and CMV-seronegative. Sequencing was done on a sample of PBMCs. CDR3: CASSLAGQPYEQYV. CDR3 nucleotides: TGTGCCAGCAGCTTGGCGGGACAGCCCTACGAGCAGTACGTC.